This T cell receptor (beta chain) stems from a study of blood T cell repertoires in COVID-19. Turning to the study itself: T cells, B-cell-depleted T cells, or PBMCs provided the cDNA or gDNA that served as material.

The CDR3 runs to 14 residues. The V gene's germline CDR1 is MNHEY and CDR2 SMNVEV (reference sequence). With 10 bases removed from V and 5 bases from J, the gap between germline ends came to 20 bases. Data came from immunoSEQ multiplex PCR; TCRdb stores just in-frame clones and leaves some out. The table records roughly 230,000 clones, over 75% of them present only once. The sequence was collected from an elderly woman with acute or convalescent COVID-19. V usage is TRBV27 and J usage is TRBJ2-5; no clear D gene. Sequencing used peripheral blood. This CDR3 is CATQPAGRLETQYF. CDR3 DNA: TGTGCCACCCAACCGGCCGGAAGACTGGAGACCCAGTACTTC.